This record concerns one TCR beta chain sequence. This entry comes from a study of blood T cell repertoires in COVID-19. Libraries were prepared by immunoSEQ multiplex PCR; TCRdb keeps only in-frame clonotypes and omits some of them. Counted here are 200,000 to 250,000 clones, around 86% occurring once; the ten biggest clones make up 2% to 2.5%. Cohort 3 recovery required two negative PCRs, clearance, or symptom resolution. Looked up from germline, CDR1 is SGHTS and CDR2 is YDEGEE. Trimming cost V 7 bases and J 4 bases; bases outside gene matches: 11. The CDR3 covers 15 residues. The sequenced sample was PBMCs or T cells enriched from blood (not recorded which). The TCR was taken from a woman aged 50 to 60 who had recovered from COVID-19. The V gene is TRBV5-8, the J gene TRBJ2-7; 10 bases fit TRBD1. CDR3 coding DNA: TGTGCCAGCGGGATACCGGGACAGGGGTTTTACGAGCAGTACTTC. Translated: CASGIPGQGFYEQYF.